This TCR beta chain originates from a study of beta chain features in type 1 diabetes (dated by TCRdb to 2017 to 2018). Study-level background: Mean age, gender distribution, total cell number and subset yield did not differ between patients and healthy donors. A total of roughly 98,000,000 sorted cells were examined across all samples, and a strong correlation was observed between cell number per subset and RNA yield. In the study, TCRB repertoires of sorted circulating CD4+ T cell subsets from recently diagnosed type 1 diabetes patients were compared with those of matched healthy donors. Whereas all 30 or so donors provided naive and central memory subsets, regulatory and stem cell-like memory subsets were isolated from just 8 patients and about 8 healthy donors. The study at large found these results: Naive, central memory and regulatory TCRB repertoires appeared to be more similar among patients than among healthy donors. At VDJ recombination sites, type 1 diabetes patients had fewer insertions and more deleted nucleotides, which implies abnormalities in thymic rearrangement. Shorter templates might have been favored by PCR, but patient and control samples were amplified and corrected together, so both groups would have been affected equally by any skew. Because the HLA sub-analyses included only small numbers of individuals, any influence of HLA type on TCRB rearrangement was left unresolved. A moderate but significant shortening of TCRB CDR3 length was observed in type 1 diabetes patients in all four CD4+ subsets. Because cDNA was sequenced instead of genomic DNA, activated cells with high expression could be over-represented, although the groups did not differ in activation or CD3 levels.

The High Capacity cDNA Reverse Transcription Kit was used to reverse transcribe all of the isolated RNA, meaning that expressed TCRB transcripts were what got sequenced. Deep immunoSEQ sequencing was performed on naive, central memory and regulatory T cell samples, with an average of around 3.4 million total reads per sample. After sorted cells were lysed in RLT buffer, RNA was extracted with DNase-treated RNeasy Micro or Mini kits, with the choice depending on cell number. Each cell subset was processed on its own to prevent cross-contamination, while patient and healthy donor samples were processed together. Using the immunoSEQ multiplex PCR, TCRB sequences were amplified from cDNA into 87-bp fragments spanning the CDR3 region. Sequencing of the amplicons was done on the Illumina HiSeq platform. For the original study's pipeline: PCR bias was computationally corrected using synthetic template baselines, reads within Hamming distance 2 were collapsed, and singletons that could not be merged were discarded. By aligning reads against IMGT, V, D and J genes, CDR3 length, and insertions or deletions at six rearrangement sites were assigned. Within each subset, clonotype counts were normalized to sorted cell number, and only after that were true diversity and Gini coefficients computed with the tcR R package. Repertoire sharing was quantified using the overlap coefficient calculated on TCRB nucleotide sequences. Out-of-frame TCRB sequences from naive cells were analyzed to stand in for the pre-selection repertoire. TCRdb took over this immuneACCESS table, retaining in-frame rearrangements with V and J assigned. Such tables are incomplete; in checked studies, under half of the missing clones stem from an unresolved V gene, and the remainder is unexplained. The V and J calls and the clone size are those of that table, but D and trimming were determined from the DNA. This sample lists 600,000 to 750,000 clones; 12% were detected once. The ten largest account for around 0.12% of the sample.

Based on the germline V gene (reference sequence), the CDR1 and CDR2 sequences are SEHNR and FQNEAQ. V is pared back by 1 base and J by 8 bases, with 26 bases lying between the germline termini. Inclusive of the bounding cysteine and phenylalanine, the CDR3 is 18 residues long. Only the CDR3 DNA stays, 54 bases, in frame from base 1. Only a few counts were recorded for this clone. Its cognate antigen has yet to be identified. No base quality information exists; no much larger clone differs at one position. A single peripheral blood draw of about 116 mL on average was collected from each donor into heparinised tubes. A BD FACSAria II and a panel including CD45RO, CCR7, CD25, CD127, CD95 and CD27 were used to sort naive, central memory, regulatory and stem cell-like memory CD4+ T cells. All sorted populations exceeded 98% purity. PBMCs were isolated right away by Lymphoprep density gradient centrifugation and were stained directly, without culture. Samples were stained and sorted in pairs, with one healthy donor and one patient per experiment, so that batch effects were minimized.

The chain links TRBV7-9 with TRBJ1-2, with no D gene named confidently. The sample comprised naive CD4+ T cells from blood. Reading the label with the study, this specimen's cell subset or site is: true naive CD4+ T cells. This TCR came from a man younger than 45 with type 1 diabetes. The CDR3 protein sequence reads: CASSLEKGSTSTAGGYTF. The DNA is as follows: TGTGCCAGCAGCTTAGAAAAGGGAAGCACTTCTACCGCAGGAGGCTACACCTTC.